A single sample gave rise to the 15 T cell receptor beta chains below, sequenced in a study of spatial heterogeneity in lung cancer. TCRdb passed the 5' RACE reads through MiXCR, listing each CDR3 protein once. The sample shows about 48,000 distinct CDR3 sequences, about 5.8% of them seen only once. As to time point: sample taken at primary tumor resection. Extraction of whole RNA from tumor, nontumor lung or frozen PBMC preceded unsorted sequencing. The sample was PBMCs, taken at surgery. The receptors were sampled from a male donor with early-stage non-small cell lung cancer.

Regarding this clonotype: This could be a read error, since a much larger clone is one nucleotide away. The J gene is TRBJ2-3, the V gene TRBV12-3 or TRBV12-4; D remains unclear. Trimming took off 3 bases at V and 0 bases at J, with 13 bases between the two ends. There are 16 residues in the CDR3. The CDR3 reads CASSFFNLTSTDTQYF. CDR3 in DNA: TGTGCCAGCAGTTTTTTTAACTTAACTAGCACAGATACGCAGTATTTT.

This clonotype was detected ten times or more. V is TRBV2 and J is TRBJ2-2, with D possibly being TRBD2 (6 bases). Germline V gene lookup returns CDR1 SNHLY and CDR2 FYNNEI. CDR3 length: 13 amino acids. Deletions cut 5 bases from V and 6 bases from J, with 10 bases between. The CDR3 DNA reads as TGTGCCAGCAGTATACTAGCTTCCGGGGAGCTGTTTTTT. It is translated as CASSILASGELFF.

This clonotype was observed at least ten times. The J gene is TRBJ2-1, the V gene TRBV6-2 or TRBV6-3; 7 bases are a match to TRBD2. V was clipped by 4 bases and J by 5 bases; unmatched bases: 5. Germline V gene data show CDR1 as MNHEY and CDR2 as SVGEGT. The CDR3 has 14 amino acids. CDR3 amino acids: CASSWASGDNEQFF. The CDR3 DNA is TGTGCCAGCAGTTGGGCTAGCGGCGACAATGAGCAGTTCTTC.

The sample holds many counts of this clonotype. This chain links TRBV18 with TRBJ1-1, with 9 nucleotides matching TRBD1. Germline CDR1 and CDR2: KGHSH and LQKENI. V shed 2 bases, J shed 5 bases, and the junction held 6 bases outside the gene matches. The CDR3 sequence is 15 residues long. The CDR3 here is CASSPETGGRTEAFF. The CDR3 nucleotides read TGTGCCAGCTCACCAGAGACAGGGGGGAGGACTGAAGCTTTCTTT.

This chain links TRBV7-2 with TRBJ1-6; 8 nucleotides agree with TRBD1. The CDR3 contains 14 residues. V dropped 7 bases and J dropped 7; count of bases not matched to a gene: 6. Germline CDR1 and CDR2: SGHTA and FQGNSA. For the CDR3, the DNA is TGTGCCAGCACCCCGACAGGGGTAAATTCACCCCTCCACTTT. This encodes CASTPTGVNSPLHF.

Many counts were recorded for this clonotype. This chain uses TRBV7-2 with TRBJ2-5, with D unclear. Germline-derived CDR1 and CDR2 are SGHTA and FQGNSA. V dropped 2 bases and J dropped 0 bases, with 7 bases sitting between them. CDR3 length equals 14 residues. The CDR3 loop reads CASSLLAYQETQYF. The DNA for the CDR3 is TGTGCCAGCAGCTTACTGGCCTACCAAGAGACCCAGTACTTC. Combining the CDR3 with reference TRBV7-2 and TRBJ2-5 gives the whole variable domain GAGVSQSPSNKVTEKGKDVELRCDPISGHTALYWYRQSLGQGLEFLIYFQGNSAPDKSGLPSDRFSAERTGGSVSTLTIQRTQQEDSAVYLCASSLLAYQETQYFGPGTRLLVL.

This clonotype was seen ten or more times. V gene TRBV20-1 combines with J gene TRBJ1-5; D gene ambiguous. The CDR3 covers 14 residues. Germline V CDR1 and CDR2: DFQATT, SNEGSKA (reference sequence). Trimming cost V 2 bases and J 2 bases, with 10 bases left between them. Written as DNA, the CDR3 is TGCAGTGCTAGAACTAGCTTGGGCAATCAGCCCCAGCATTTT. It encodes CSARTSLGNQPQHF.

This clonotype came up many times. The genes are TRBV7-2 and TRBJ2-7, with D maybe TRBD2 (5 bases). Germline lookup yields CDR1 SGHTA and CDR2 FQGNSA. This CDR3 has 13 amino acids. The germline V and J ends were trimmed by 5 bases and 9 bases, with 17 bases remaining between them. The CDR3 DNA reads TGTGCCAGCAGCGAGGGTTTCACATTCGGGCAGTACTTC. Amino acids: CASSEGFTFGQYF.

This clonotype appeared many times. The chain joins TRBV4-1 to TRBJ2-3; D unclear. The V gene lost 1 base and the J gene lost 2 bases, with 10 bases spanning the gap. The germline CDR1 and CDR2 sequences are MGHRA and YSYEKL. The length of the CDR3 is 15 residues. The CDR3 spells CASSQGSPFTDTQYF. The CDR3 DNA reads as TGCGCCAGCAGCCAAGGTAGCCCTTTCACAGATACGCAGTATTTT.

This clonotype was detected ten times or more. This chain links TRBV12-3 or TRBV12-4 with TRBJ2-1, with D possibly TRBD2 on 5 matching bases. The CDR3 length is 13 residues. The ends were cut back, 1 base at V and 12 bases at J, with 13 bases in the middle. CDR3 residues: CASSLDSPRGQFF. The CDR3 DNA is TGTGCCAGCAGTTTAGACAGTCCTCGGGGGCAGTTCTTC.

This clonotype has ten or more counts. The chain has TRBV3-1 and TRBJ2-1; D possibly uses TRBD1 or TRBD2 (5 bases each). Trimming stripped 0 bases from V and 4 bases from J, with 22 bases between. CDR1 is LGHDT, CDR2 YNNKEL, per germline (reference sequence). CDR3 size: 19 residues. CDR3 amino acids: CASSQEDGDQLGSYNEQFF. The CDR3 DNA reads TGTGCCAGCAGCCAAGAAGACGGGGACCAGTTGGGGAGTTACAATGAGCAGTTCTTC.

This clonotype was detected many times. The J gene is TRBJ2-3, the V gene TRBV20-1; no definite D call. Trimming cost V 7 bases and J 6 bases, with 20 bases left between them. This CDR3 is built from 14 residues. The germline V gene encodes CDR1 DFQATT and CDR2 SNEGSKA (reference sequence). CDR3 in DNA: TGCAGTGGCCGGCGCGGCCCTGAGGCGGATACGCAGTATTTT. Its translation: CSGRRGPEADTQYF.

There are many counts of this clonotype. This chain connects TRBV6-6 to TRBJ1-1; TRBD1 aligns across 7 bases. This CDR3 has 14 residues. The ends lost 5 bases at V and 4 bases at J; junction bases unmatched: 7. From germline, CDR1 is MNHNY and CDR2 SVGAGI (reference sequence). This CDR3 reads CASSGRQGGTEAFF. In DNA form, the CDR3 reads TGTGCCAGCAGTGGGAGACAGGGAGGCACTGAAGCTTTCTTT.

This clonotype was recorded at least ten times. The chain couples TRBV5-8 to TRBJ2-1; no reliable D call. CDR1 and CDR2 from the germline V gene are SGHTS and YDEGEE. CDR3 length: 15 residues. The V end was cut by 10 bases, the J end by 0 bases, with 17 bases between. In DNA, the CDR3 is TGTGCCGGCCAGGTGGTGCGGACCTCCTACAATGAGCAGTTCTTC. This encodes CAGQVVRTSYNEQFF.

This clonotype was counted many times. This rearrangement joins TRBV28 to TRBJ1-1; D ambiguous. The germline gives CDR1 MDHEN, CDR2 SYDVKM. V lost 2 bases to trimming and J lost 2 bases, with 9 bases between them. The CDR3 contains 14 residues. The CDR3 loop is CASSLNPPNTEAFF. The CDR3 bases are TGTGCCAGCAGTTTAAATCCTCCCAACACTGAAGCTTTCTTT.